This T cell receptor (beta chain) was retrieved from a study of vaccination and CD4 T cells after COVID-19. Study-wide background: The authors used overlapping spike peptides from SARS-CoV-2, HCoV-NL63, HCoV-OC43 and HCoV-229E to stimulate cells. Control cultures, each given a CEFX pool, an HIV-1 Nef pool, or no peptide, were included.

Study conclusions and caveats: Early post-infection timepoints were not included, and relatively few convalescent patients were studied. Median SARS-CoV-2-reactive clonotype numbers rose nonsignificantly, roughly 20 to 38.

Trimming shortened V by 5 bases and J by 0 bases, and 11 bases separated the two germline ends. This CDR3 comprises 14 residues. In germline, CDR1 is MNHEY, CDR2 SVGEGT. Of note for this clonotype: The antigen remains undetermined.

The treatment here: roughly 10-day PBMC culture with coronavirus spike peptide pools or control peptides (ViraFEST assay). Researchers used the Oncomine TCR Beta short-read assay to sequence DNA from cultured CD4+ T cells. TCRdb re-called the PCR reads through MiXCR, storing one row per CDR3 protein. The table shows tens of thousands of distinct CDR3 sequences, with about 40% occurring only once. Sequences were obtained from CD4+ T cells from blood, cultured in vitro. The sequence was obtained from a human donor who had recovered from COVID-19. This chain links TRBV6-2 or TRBV6-3 with TRBJ2-7; D tentatively reads TRBD1 or TRBD2 (6 bases each). The CDR3 here is CASSTRDNSYEQYF. The CDR3 coding sequence is TGTGCCAGCAGTACGCGGGACAACTCCTACGAGCAGTACTTC.